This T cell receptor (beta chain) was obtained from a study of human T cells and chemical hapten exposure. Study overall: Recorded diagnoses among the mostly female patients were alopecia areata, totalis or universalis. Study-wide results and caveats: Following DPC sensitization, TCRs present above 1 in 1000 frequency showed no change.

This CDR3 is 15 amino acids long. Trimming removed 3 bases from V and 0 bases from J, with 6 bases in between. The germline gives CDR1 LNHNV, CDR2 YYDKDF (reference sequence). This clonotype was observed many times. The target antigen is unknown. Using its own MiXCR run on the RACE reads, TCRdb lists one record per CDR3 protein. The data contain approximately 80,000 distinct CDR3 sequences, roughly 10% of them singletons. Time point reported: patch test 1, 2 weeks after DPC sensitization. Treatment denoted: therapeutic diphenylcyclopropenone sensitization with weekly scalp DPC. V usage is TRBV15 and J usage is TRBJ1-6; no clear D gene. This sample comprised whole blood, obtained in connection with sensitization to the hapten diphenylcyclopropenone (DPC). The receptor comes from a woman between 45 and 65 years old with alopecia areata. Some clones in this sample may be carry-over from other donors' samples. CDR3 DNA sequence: TGTGCCACCAGCAGTCAAAACTCCTATAATTCACCCCTCCACTTT. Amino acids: CATSSQNSYNSPLHF.